These 5 T cell receptor beta chains came from one sample sequenced in a study of OX40 agonist ivuxolimab in advanced cancers. Sequencing was performed with immunoSEQ multiplex PCR; in TCRdb, only in-frame clones are kept and a portion is missing. This sample carries 68,000 or so clones, around nine tenths of them seen once, and the ten largest clones take 2% to 2.5%. Sequenced material: CD4+ or CD8+ T cells sorted from blood, taken in a trial of the OX40 agonist ivuxolimab. Receptors were obtained from an adult with an advanced solid tumor such as melanoma, head and neck, liver or kidney cancer.

The chain joins TRBV9 to TRBJ2-7, with TRBD2 identical over 13 bases. The junction had 9 bases not matched to a gene; V was cut back by 3 bases and J by 6 bases. The CDR3 extends over 16 amino acids. Germline loops: CDR1 SGDLS, CDR2 YYNGEE. CDR3 bases: TGTGCCAGCAGCGAGACTAGCGGGGGGCCGGGGCTCGAGCAGTACTTC. It is translated as CASSETSGGPGLEQYF.

This sequence joins TRBV5-5 and TRBJ2-7; no clear D. The ends were cut back, 2 bases at V and 0 bases at J, with 6 bases in the middle. Germline V gives CDR1 SGHKS, CDR2 YYEKEE (reference sequence). The CDR3 has 13 amino acids. Written as DNA, the CDR3 is TGTGCCAGCAGCTTAACAAGCTCCTACGAGCAGTACTTC. Translation: CASSLTSSYEQYF.

The chain has TRBV15 and TRBJ2-3; D remains unclear. Germline V gene data show CDR1 as LNHNV and CDR2 as YYDKDF (reference sequence). The CDR3 is 16 amino acids. V shed 0 bases and J shed 1 base, with 11 bases lying between them. The CDR3 region is CATSRDPKGGTDTQYF. In DNA, the CDR3 is TGTGCCACCAGCAGAGATCCAAAAGGAGGCACAGATACGCAGTATTTT.

This clone showed up just a few times. The V and J genes are TRBV7-2 and TRBJ2-7; D is unresolved. This CDR3 has 15 amino acids. The V end lost 2 bases, the J end lost 3 bases, and 14 bases lay between the germline ends. Germline V lookup: CDR1 SGHTA, CDR2 FQGNSA. In DNA form, the CDR3 reads TGTGCCAGCAGCTTAAACCTTGGGCAGAACTACGAGCAGTACTTC. It is translated as CASSLNLGQNYEQYF. The complete variable domain, with remaining parts taken from reference TRBV7-2 and TRBJ2-7, reads GAGVSQSPSNKVTEKGKDVELRCDPISGHTALYWYRQSLGQGLEFLIYFQGNSAPDKSGLPSDRFSAERTGGSVSTLTIQRTQQEDSAVYLCASSLNLGQNYEQYFGPGTRLTVT.

V gene TRBV6-6 combines with J gene TRBJ2-1; D ambiguous. This CDR3 comprises 14 residues. With 7 bases removed from V and 6 bases from J, the gap between germline ends came to 16 bases. Germline values: CDR1 MNHNY, CDR2 SVGAGI (reference sequence). The CDR3 DNA is TGTGCCAGCATCGAAAGGTTATCTCCCAATGAGCAGTTCTTC. This encodes CASIERLSPNEQFF.